This T cell receptor (beta chain) is from a study of T cell responses to AZD1222 COVID-19 vaccine (dated by TCRdb to the early 2020s). About the investigation overall: A total of 230 to 250 trial participants underwent TCR sequencing, of whom more than 200 had received two doses of AZD1222 and about 25 had received two doses of the MenACWY control vaccine. Enrollment into the trials was organized by age into subgroups of 18-55, 56-69 and 70-plus years, and those subgroups contained roughly 140, 27 and 60 TCR-sequenced participants, respectively.

The CDR3 regions of human TCRbeta chains were subjected to immunosequencing. The paper's processing steps were these. TCRs in the repertoires were compared against a reference library of SARS-CoV-2-specific TCRs that had been generated with the MIRA antigen-specificity platform. Breadth was defined as the fraction of unique TCRs that were SARS-CoV-2-associated. Depth was defined as the fraction of total T cells that were SARS-CoV-2-associated. Each spike-specific TCR was assigned to its reactive spike region and to a CD4 or CD8 class using the MIRA data. Log10-transformed breadth and depth values were compared by one-way ANOVA with Sidak's multiple comparisons tests. TCRdb's version of the immuneACCESS table is confined to in-frame rearrangements and falls short of the full clone set. An unresolved V gene accounts for under half of the shortfall where checked; the remainder is of unknown origin. V, J and clone size reflect that table, while D and trimming were determined from the DNA. The sample has under 200,000 clones on record, 80% to 90% of them singletons. The ten largest clonotypes hold less than 3% of the sample.

The intended sense of this specimen's time point label: baseline before first vaccination. Sample treatment or condition, as interpreted from the label and publication: meningococcal conjugate vaccine given as trial control. The vaccinee samples were drawn from two UK trials, COV001 and COV002, one of which was a single-blind randomized controlled phase 2/3 trial testing AZD1222 (ChAdOx1 nCoV-19) in healthy adults. Trial participant PBMC samples were collected at day 0 and day 28 after the second dose for TCRbeta chain sequencing. From cysteine to phenylalanine, the CDR3 is 12 amino acids long. Solely the CDR3 DNA is kept, with 36 bases framed from the first base. At the junction V is shortened by 8 bases and J by 3 bases, with 9 bases in between. CDR1 and CDR2, per the germline V gene, are SGHTA and FQGTGA. As to this clone: Its antigen remains undetermined. Base qualities are not at hand, and no much larger clone is one base apart.

Results and caveats for the whole study, not just this receptor: Only a handful of AZD1222 recipients were SARS-CoV-2 seropositive at baseline, limiting conclusions about previously exposed vaccinees. Because no day 14 peak-response samples were available, repertoires were characterized only after the peak T cell response. The whole spike protein was spanned by vaccine-associated CD4 TCRs, and dominant responses were seen in regions 160-218 and 743-854. Participants were mostly white British and included more females than males, and it was suggested by the authors that clonal diversity may have been underestimated. The 56-69-year group was small, and its depth increase did not reach significance, likely because of low power. Spike-specific TCR breadth and depth rose significantly after two AZD1222 doses compared with day 0 and with MenACWY recipients. Reportedly, almost half of the unique spike-specific TCRs recognized epitopes lying outside the regions that are mutated in the B.1.351 and B.1.1.7 variants.

The chain uses TRBV7-3 and TRBJ2-3, with the D segment possibly TRBD1 or TRBD2, each aligning over 5 bases. The clonotype comes from an adult in good health. Sample: peripheral blood, taken on day 0 of MenACWY control vaccination. The CDR3 protein is CASGWGTDTQYF. The nucleotide sequence reads TGTGCCAGCGGATGGGGGACAGATACGCAGTATTTT.